This T cell receptor (beta chain) derives from a study of blood T cell repertoires in COVID-19. Study in general: Sites in the United States, Italy and Spain provided acute and convalescent COVID-19 samples. T cells, B-cell-depleted T cells, or PBMCs provided the cDNA or gDNA that served as material.

Original processing methods: From reference gene primer amplification, estimates of nucleated cell counts were derived. The assay was immunoSEQ multiplex PCR, and TCRdb's table has in-frame clones only and misses some. The DNA gave D and trimming, while V, J and clone size come from that table. The sample has roughly 180,000 clones, 84% seen once. Germline V gives CDR1 SGHRS, CDR2 YFSETQ. This CDR3 contains 17 residues. The V end lost 4 bases, the J end lost 1 base, and 17 bases lay between the germline ends. The sample consisted of peripheral blood. The sequence came from a human donor in a cohort sampled during active COVID-19. The chain has TRBV5-1 and TRBJ2-2, with D possibly being TRBD1 (6 bases). The CDR3 protein is CASSQLQDRMNTGELFF. The DNA for the CDR3 is TGCGCCAGCAGCCAGCTTCAGGACAGAATGAACACCGGGGAGCTGTTTTTT.